This entry concerns a single TCR beta chain. Its antigen is not identified. The data stem from a study of cytomegalovirus exposure and HLA in healthy donors. Study findings and constraints: In an earlier analysis, most TCR beta V segments were productive about 87% or about 30% of the time. HLA allele associations emerged for about 16,000 TCR beta sequences in a later analysis, at 0.05 false discovery rate. Rare sequences made up most TCRs, while some public TCRs were found in many donors. In a later analysis, common viral pathogens appeared linked to several of the most significant clusters.

PCR employed 60 Vbeta and 13 Jbeta primers. TCRdb keeps only in-frame clones here, not all; method: immunoSEQ multiplex PCR. The top ten clones hold under 5.5% of a sample with 85,000 to 130,000 clones, approximately 70% of them seen once. Sequencing was done on a sample of PBMCs. This sequence was found in a woman aged 18-35 years in good health and CMV-seropositive.

CDR3 nucleotide sequence: TGTGCCAGCAGCTTGTCTAGCGGGTCTTACAATGAGCAGTTCTTC. It encodes CASSLSSGSYNEQFF. This chain links TRBV7-3 with TRBJ2-1; 8 nucleotides match TRBD2. Losses at the gene ends were 3 bases for V and 4 bases for J; bases not matched to a gene: 5. Germline loops: CDR1 SGHTA, CDR2 FQGTGA. The CDR3 has 15 residues. Complete variable domain (other parts from reference TRBV7-3 and TRBJ2-1): GAGVSQTPSNKVTEKGKYVELRCDPISGHTALYWYRQSLGQGPEFLIYFQGTGAADDSGLPNDRFFAVRPEGSVSTLKIQRTERGDSAVYLCASSLSSGSYNEQFFGPGTRLTVL.